The text below deals with one T cell receptor beta chain. Its antigen is currently unknown. V was clipped by 9 bases and J by 5 bases, with 20 bases between them. The CDR3 covers 14 residues. Per germline, CDR1 SGHRS and CDR2 YFSETQ. Sample time point: cycle 4 day 1 (C4D1), after 5 to 7 weeks of nivolumab. Autologous stem cell transplantation was followed by relapse in every patient, and brentuximab vedotin exposure varied. This sample was taken from a study of PD-1 blockade in classical Hodgkin lymphoma. At the level of the study: Patients were infused with nivolumab 3 mg/kg every 2 weeks.

Clones were read by immunoSEQ multiplex PCR, and TCRdb kept only the in-frame ones, dropping some. The data show 90,000 to 100,000 clones, roughly 73% seen once. Study-wide findings and caveats: A reduction in baseline TCR diversity was reportedly seen in newly diagnosed patients relative to healthy donors. It was CD4+ TCR diversity, not CD8+, that rose significantly by C4D1. Complete responders matched newly diagnosed patients in baseline diversity.

The V gene is TRBV5-1, the J gene TRBJ1-1, with D maybe TRBD1 (5 bases). The clonotype originates from a human donor with classical Hodgkin lymphoma. Sequencing used peripheral blood mononuclear cells (PBMCs), obtained before the fourth cycle of nivolumab. In DNA, the CDR3 is TGCGCCACCAGGTCCAGGGACGAGGGGACTGAAGCTTTCTTT. Translating gives CATRSRDEGTEAFF.